The TCR beta chain described here comes from a study of T cell changes during pregnancy in multiple sclerosis. The length of the CDR3 is 16 residues. Germline V CDR1 and CDR2: SGHTS, YDEGEE. V shed 1 base and J shed 4 bases, with 12 bases lying between them. Here immunoSEQ multiplex PCR was the method, and the copy in TCRdb shows in-frame clones only, minus some. Among 27,000 or so clones, 88% were seen once, and the ten largest hold less than 10%. This clone was seen just once. V is TRBV5-8 and J is TRBJ1-6, with D hard to call. This sample comprised CD8+ T cells from peripheral blood mononuclear cells, obtained in the second trimester of pregnancy. This TCR was recovered from a female donor with multiple sclerosis, enrolled in a pregnancy study. The DNA of the CDR3 is TGTGCCAGCAGCTTGACTTTTCGGGATTATAATTCACCCCTCCACTTT. Translation: CASSLTFRDYNSPLHF.